Following are 31 T cell receptor beta chains from one sample sequenced in a study of blood T cells in healthy people across ages. Through a sample-barcoded 5' primer and a J-beta primer mix, a second PCR was run for roughly 6 to 11 cycles. From the 5' RACE reads, TCRdb called clonotypes with MiXCR, one entry per CDR3 protein. The table has roughly 1,000,000 distinct CDR3 sequences, 20% to 25% seen once; the top ten hold around 0.75%. These data were also filed under a second study, of T cells of mothers and their children.

Sequencing was done on a sample of blood. The receptors were gathered from a girl aged 2 to 9 in good health.

The chain is built from TRBV7-8 and TRBJ2-5, with D perhaps matching TRBD2 (5 bases). The CDR3 has 15 amino acids. V was trimmed by 5 bases and J by 4 bases, leaving 17 bases between them. The V gene's germline CDR1 is SGHVS and CDR2 FQNEAQ. For the CDR3, the DNA is TGTGCCAGCAGCCCATCACTAGTTCGTCGAGAGACCCAGTACTTC. Translated: CASSPSLVRRETQYF.

The CDR3 loop is CSVVSVAYEQYF. The DNA of the CDR3 is TGCAGCGTTGTTTCGGTCGCCTACGAGCAGTACTTC. The gene calls are TRBV29-1 and TRBJ2-5, with no clear D. The end of the DNA fits TRBJ2-7 better, so the J call may be wrong. Germline CDR1 reads SQVTM; CDR2 reads ANQGSEA. This CDR3 comprises 12 residues.

This clonotype has more than one count but fewer than ten. The chain combines TRBV6-5 with TRBJ2-3; 8 nucleotides align to TRBD2. Per germline, CDR1 MNHEY and CDR2 SVGAGI. V was clipped by 4 bases and J by 2 bases; unmatched bases: 14. This CDR3 comprises 18 residues. This chain's CDR3 is CASSSAEIGLAATDTQYF. For the CDR3, the DNA is TGTGCCAGCAGTTCTGCCGAAATCGGACTAGCCGCCACAGATACGCAGTATTTT.

The V gene is TRBV10-1, the J gene TRBJ2-3; D is unresolved. V dropped 2 bases and J dropped 4 bases, with 7 bases sitting between them. CDR3 length: 13 residues. Germline V CDR1 and CDR2: WNHNN, SYGVQD (reference sequence). The CDR3 DNA follows: TGCGCCAGCAGTGAGAATAGCCCAGATACGCAGTATTTT. Translated, it gives CASSENSPDTQYF.

CDR3 protein: CSGRDSYEQYF. The CDR3 DNA sequence: TGCAGCGGTCGGGACAGTTACGAGCAGTACTTC. The chain employs TRBV29-1 and TRBJ2-7; 7 nucleotides align to TRBD1. V dropped 7 bases and J dropped 4; count of bases not matched to a gene: 4. Germline V gene data show CDR1 as SQVTM and CDR2 as ANQGSEA. The CDR3 has 11 residues.

The V gene is TRBV9, the J gene TRBJ2-1, with D maybe TRBD2 (7 bases). The germline gives CDR1 SGDLS, CDR2 YYNGEE. With 4 bases removed from V and 0 bases from J, the gap between germline ends came to 17 bases. The CDR3 length is 17 residues. The chain's CDR3 is CASSPPGGGSSYNEQFF. DNA for the CDR3: TGTGCCAGCAGCCCTCCGGGGGGCGGGAGCTCCTACAATGAGCAGTTCTTC.

Only a few counts were recorded for this clonotype. This chain connects TRBV5-1 to TRBJ2-2; D uncertain. The CDR3 length is 15 residues. Trimming removed 5 bases from V and 0 bases from J, with 11 bases in between. Germline CDR1 SGHRS, CDR2 YFSETQ. CDR3 DNA sequence: TGCGCCAGCAGAACCACCACAGCGAACACCGGGGAGCTGTTTTTT. This sequence encodes CASRTTTANTGELFF.

This clonotype has just a few counts. This chain joins TRBV20-1 and TRBJ2-1; D is tentatively TRBD1 or TRBD2 (5 bases each). Germline assignment: CDR1 DFQATT and CDR2 SNEGSKA (reference sequence). This CDR3 spans 14 amino acids. With 3 bases removed from V and 7 bases from J, the gap between germline ends came to 16 bases. The CDR3 protein is CSARGTNLGNEQFF. CDR3 nucleotide sequence: TGCAGTGCTAGGGGGACCAATCTAGGAAATGAGCAGTTCTTC.

This clonotype showed up just a few times. The rearrangement joins TRBV12-5 to TRBJ1-2; D call uncertain. This CDR3 is built from 13 residues. Between the trimmed V and J ends, which lost 4 bases and 9 bases, there was a span of 15 bases. Per germline, CDR1 LGHNT and CDR2 FRNRAP. The CDR3 bases are TGTGCTAGTGGTTCGTTTACTAGCTTCAGCTACACCTTC. Translated, it gives CASGSFTSFSYTF. The full variable domain, completed using reference TRBV12-5 and TRBJ1-2, is DARVTQTPRHKVTEMGQEVTMRCQPILGHNTVFWYRQTMMQGLELLAYFRNRAPLDDSGMPKDRFSAEMPDATLATLKIQPSEPRDSAVYFCASGSFTSFSYTFGSGTRLTVV.

Ten or more counts support this clonotype. CDR3 in DNA: TGTGCCAGCAGCCTTCCCGCGGGAGGAGAGACCCAGTACTTC. Translating it yields CASSLPAGGETQYF. This chain joins TRBV7-6 and TRBJ2-1, with 8 nucleotides matching TRBD2. The J call is in doubt because the DNA end fits TRBJ2-5 better. CDR3 length equals 14 residues. Germline V gene lookup returns CDR1 SGHVS and CDR2 FNYEAQ.

V and J are TRBV7-2 and TRBJ2-3, with 11 bases matching TRBD2. Trimming removed 3 bases from V and 6 bases from J; junction bases left unmatched: 5. From germline, CDR1 is SGHTA and CDR2 FQGNSA. The CDR3 loop spans 15 amino acids. The CDR3 is CASSLYLAGGDTQYF. CDR3 coding DNA: TGTGCCAGCAGCTTGTACCTAGCGGGGGGCGATACGCAGTATTTT.

A word on this clonotype: One end of the junction is discordant with germline, which a read error may explain. The V call is TRBV28, the J call TRBJ2-5; D is possibly TRBD2 (6 bases). The CDR3 covers 11 residues. In germline, CDR1 is MDHEN, CDR2 SYDVKM. The CDR3 DNA is TGTGCCAGCAGTTTATCCGGGACTTTTTATTTC. Protein: CASSLSGTFYF.

The chain recombines TRBV7-9 with TRBJ2-2, with D possibly TRBD2 on 5 matching bases. Germline V gene data show CDR1 as SEHNR and CDR2 as FQNEAQ (reference sequence). The CDR3 extends over 13 amino acids. V was trimmed by 4 bases and J by 6 bases, leaving 9 bases between them. CDR3 amino acids: CASSYQLAGELFF. The CDR3 coding sequence is TGTGCCAGCAGCTACCAACTAGCCGGGGAGCTGTTTTTT.

The V call is TRBV19, the J call TRBJ1-2; 8 bases map to TRBD1. With 8 bases clipped from V and 5 bases from J, the junction kept 7 bases outside the gene matches. Germline loops: CDR1 LNHDA, CDR2 SQIVND (reference sequence). The CDR3 length is 13 residues. The CDR3 protein is CASSNRDRYGYTF. The CDR3 region has the DNA TGTGCCAGTTCAAACCGGGACAGGTATGGCTACACCTTC.

About this clonotype itself: A junction boundary mismatches the germline segment, possibly from a read error. The chain joins TRBV4-1 to TRBJ1-2, with D tentatively TRBD1 (6 bases). Looked up from germline, CDR1 is MGHRA and CDR2 is YSYEKL. The CDR3 length is 15 residues. CDR3: CASSQTLLLNRERVF. The DNA of the CDR3 is TGCGCCAGCAGCCAAACGCTTCTACTTAACAGGGAAAGAGTTTTC.

This chain connects TRBV2 to TRBJ2-7, with TRBD1 matching over 8 bases. The germline gives CDR1 SNHLY, CDR2 FYNNEI. The junction had 6 bases not matched to a gene; V was cut back by 8 bases and J by 3 bases. There are 13 residues in the CDR3. CDR3: CASGGQGIYEQYF. CDR3 bases: TGTGCCAGCGGAGGACAGGGAATCTACGAGCAGTACTTC.

A single count supports this clonotype. The chain combines TRBV4-1 with TRBJ2-7, with TRBD1 matching over 7 bases. V lost 3 bases, J lost 2 bases, and 7 bases stayed unmatched. This CDR3 is 15 amino acids long. Germline-derived CDR1 and CDR2 are MGHRA and YSYEKL. This chain's CDR3 is CASSHASTGTYEQYF. CDR3 DNA: TGCGCCAGCAGCCATGCCTCGACAGGGACCTACGAGCAGTACTTC.

This rearrangement joins TRBV29-1 to TRBJ2-4; D is uncertain. The CDR3 spans 12 residues. V dropped 4 bases and J dropped 0 bases, with 4 bases sitting between them. Germline values: CDR1 SQVTM, CDR2 ANQGSEA. The chain's CDR3 is CSVGQAKNIQYF. The DNA of the CDR3 is TGCAGCGTTGGCCAAGCCAAAAACATTCAGTACTTC.

The chain uses TRBV20-1 and TRBJ2-5; 11 bases agree with TRBD1. The DNA end is a closer match to TRBJ2-1, so the J assignment may be wrong. Germline V gene sequence: CDR1 DFQATT, CDR2 SNEGSKA (reference sequence). The CDR3 is 16 residues long. This CDR3 is CSARASPGQGDHEQFF. As DNA, the CDR3 is TGCAGTGCTAGAGCCTCGCCGGGACAGGGGGACCATGAGCAGTTCTTC.

DNA for the CDR3: TGCAGCGTTGAAGGGGCCGACAGGGGGCAAGGCACAGATACGCAGTATTTT. Protein product: CSVEGADRGQGTDTQYF. V is TRBV29-1 and J is TRBJ2-3; 10 nucleotides agree with TRBD1. The CDR3 loop spans 17 amino acids. Per germline, CDR1 SQVTM and CDR2 ANQGSEA. Trimming removed 1 base from V and 1 base from J; junction bases left unmatched: 8.

This clonotype has a handful of counts. The rearrangement joins TRBV11-3 to TRBJ1-1; TRBD1 agrees at 7 bases. CDR3 length: 15 residues. V gave up 4 bases and J gave up 6 bases; unmatched junction bases: 11. Germline V gene sequence: CDR1 SGHNT, CDR2 YENEEA. The CDR3 nucleotides read TGTGCCAGCAGCTACCGACAGGGAGGAGGCCCTGAAGCTTTCTTT. It encodes CASSYRQGGGPEAFF.

The chain is built from TRBV7-8 and TRBJ2-5; weak D call: TRBD1 (7 bases). The CDR3 is 13 residues long. Germline V gene lookup returns CDR1 SGHVS and CDR2 FQNEAQ. V gave up 8 bases and J gave up 3 bases, with 13 bases separating them. This CDR3 is CASQGEEKETQYF. The CDR3, as DNA: TGTGCCAGCCAGGGGGAGGAGAAAGAGACCCAGTACTTC.

This chain connects TRBV6-5 to TRBJ2-3; 13 positions match TRBD2. Germline CDR1 and CDR2: MNHEY and SVGAGI. The CDR3 length is 17 residues. V lost 1 base, J lost 2 bases, and 3 bases stayed unmatched. CDR3 nucleotide sequence: TGTGCCAGCAGTTACTTGGGACTAGCGGGACCCACAGATACGCAGTATTTT. This encodes CASSYLGLAGPTDTQYF.

V gene TRBV7-3 combines with J gene TRBJ2-1; 9 nucleotides line up with TRBD2. The CDR3 is made up of 18 amino acids. The V segment lost 0 bases and the J segment 7 bases; nucleotides outside the gene matches: 13. Germline assignment: CDR1 SGHTA and CDR2 FQGTGA. CDR3 coding DNA: TGTGCCAGCAGCTTAACGATTAGCGGGGGCCTCGGGGGGAATGAGCAGTTCTTC. Translated: CASSLTISGGLGGNEQFF.

This clonotype was seen a handful of times. This sequence joins TRBV29-1 and TRBJ2-1; D not resolved. The CDR3 is made up of 12 amino acids. CDR1 and CDR2 from the germline V gene are SQVTM and ANQGSEA. V was shortened by 6 bases and J by 7 bases, with 13 bases between the two germline ends. DNA for the CDR3: TGCAGCGTCCGGGCGCTGACAAATGAGCAGTTCTTC. Its translation: CSVRALTNEQFF.

V is TRBV7-9 and J is TRBJ2-5, with 8 bases fitting TRBD2. Germline loops: CDR1 SEHNR, CDR2 FQNEAQ (reference sequence). J lost 3 bases, V lost 5 bases, and 2 bases had no gene match. CDR3 length equals 13 residues. The CDR3 DNA sequence: TGTGCCAGCAGCGAGCGGGAGAAAGAGACCCAGTACTTC. This encodes CASSEREKETQYF.

The chain carries TRBV29-1 and TRBJ1-1; no reliable D call. The CDR3 spans 13 residues. The V gene lost 5 bases and the J gene lost 6 bases, with 16 bases spanning the gap. Germline V CDR1 and CDR2: SQVTM, ANQGSEA. CDR3 nucleotide sequence: TGCAGCGTTCGTCCCCCCATGTTCCCTGAAGCTTTCTTT. Translated: CSVRPPMFPEAFF.

This clonotype was counted only a few times. The chain employs TRBV7-8 and TRBJ1-1; perhaps TRBD1 as D (5 bases). Trimming removed 3 bases from V and 11 bases from J, with 13 bases in between. This CDR3 is built from 12 residues. From germline, CDR1 is SGHVS and CDR2 FQNEAQ. The CDR3 DNA sequence: TGTGCCAGCAGCTTGGGGCCCACGGGGGCTTTCTTT. Encoded protein: CASSLGPTGAFF. The variable domain in full, completed from reference TRBV7-8 and TRBJ1-1, reads GAGVSQSPRYKVAKRGQDVALRCDPISGHVSLFWYQQALGQGPEFLTYFQNEAQLDKSGLPSDRFFAERPEGSVSTLKIQRTQQEDSAVYLCASSLGPTGAFFGQGTRLTVV.

The chain uses TRBV15 and TRBJ2-1, with D unresolved. The last part of the DNA fits TRBJ2-7 better; the J call may be wrong. The germline gives CDR1 LNHNV, CDR2 YYDKDF (reference sequence). The CDR3 length is 14 residues. In nucleotides, the CDR3 is TGTGCCACCAGCAGAGATCTGGGCGACTACGAGCAGTACTTC. Its translation: CATSRDLGDYEQYF.

The sample holds a few counts of this clonotype. The rearrangement joins TRBV28 to TRBJ1-1, with no clear D. Trimming left V 7 bases short and J 11 bases short, with 14 bases between. CDR1 is MDHEN and CDR2 is SYDVKM in the germline V gene. The CDR3 sequence is 11 residues long. The CDR3 DNA sequence: TGTGCCAGCATATATCATAGTTCCGCTTTCTTT. It encodes CASIYHSSAFF.

A single count supports this clonotype. The V call is TRBV15, the J call TRBJ1-4, with 10 bases fitting TRBD1. The CDR3 runs 17 residues. Trimming took 3 bases from V and 6 from J; bases not matched to a gene: 10. From germline, CDR1 is LNHNV and CDR2 YYDKDF (reference sequence). CDR3 sequence (DNA): TGTGCCACCAGCAGTAAACCCCGGGACAGGGGTTATGAAAAACTGTTTTTT. Its protein is CATSSKPRDRGYEKLFF.